These 14 T cell receptor beta chains were all obtained from the same sample, sequenced in a study of blood T cell repertoires in COVID-19. Some clones are missing from TCRdb's copy, which holds only in-frame ones; the method was immunoSEQ multiplex PCR. The data hold under 300,000 clones, with 75% to 90% observed a single time. Material: peripheral blood. The receptors stem from a woman aged 70-85 years with acute or convalescent COVID-19.

The rearrangement uses TRBV6-5 and TRBJ2-5, with 8 bases fitting TRBD2. V dropped 4 bases and J dropped 4; count of bases not matched to a gene: 8. This CDR3 region has 15 residues. CDR1 and CDR2 from the germline V gene are MNHEY and SVGAGI. CDR3 in amino acids: CASSSQRGNGETQYF. In nucleotides, the CDR3 is TGTGCCAGCAGTTCACAGCGGGGGAACGGAGAGACCCAGTACTTC.

This clone came up a few times. The chain carries TRBV6-5 and TRBJ1-2, with TRBD1 matching 8 bases. Per germline, CDR1 MNHEY and CDR2 SVGAGI. The CDR3 runs 12 residues. Trimming at V came to 7 bases and at J to 8 bases, leaving 6 bases not matched to a gene. CDR3 sequence (DNA): TGTGCCAGCAAACGGACAGGGAGCGGCTACACCTTC. Residues: CASKRTGSGYTF.

The J gene is TRBJ1-1, the V gene TRBV19; no clear D. Trimming took off 3 bases at V and 0 bases at J, with 14 bases between the two ends. CDR3 length equals 16 residues. CDR1 LNHDA and CDR2 SQIVND come from the germline V gene (reference sequence). The CDR3 coding sequence is TGTGCCAGTAGTATGCGCAGCACCACTATGAACACTGAAGCTTTCTTT. Its protein is CASSMRSTTMNTEAFF.

The chain employs TRBV19 and TRBJ1-1, with 8 bases lining up with TRBD1. The CDR3 has 20 amino acids. J lost 1 base, V lost 1 base, and 17 bases had no gene match. Per the germline V gene, CDR1 is LNHDA and CDR2 is SQIVND (reference sequence). CDR3 in amino acids: CASSIAHPRGQGAKNTEAFF. The CDR3 DNA reads as TGTGCCAGTAGTATAGCCCACCCGAGAGGGCAGGGGGCTAAGAACACTGAAGCTTTCTTT.

V and J are TRBV6-5 and TRBJ1-4; possible D gene TRBD1, 5 bases. The CDR3 runs to 15 residues. V was shortened by 6 bases and J by 6 bases, with 17 bases between the two germline ends. CDR1 MNHEY and CDR2 SVGAGI come from the germline V gene. The CDR3 here is CASSPRRGVDEKLFF. CDR3 sequence (DNA): TGTGCCAGCAGCCCCAGACGGGGGGTTGATGAAAAACTGTTTTTT.

CDR3 sequence reads: CSVDYPGTGAYEQYF. The CDR3 DNA is TGCAGCGTTGACTACCCCGGGACAGGGGCGTACGAGCAGTACTTC. V usage is TRBV29-1 and J usage is TRBJ2-7, with TRBD1 matching over 10 bases. V lost 3 bases to trimming and J lost 4 bases; unmatched junction nucleotides: 9. CDR1 SQVTM and CDR2 ANQGSEA come from the germline V gene. CDR3 length: 15 residues.

In its sample, this clone was seen once. The rearrangement links TRBV13 to TRBJ1-1; D might be TRBD1 (5 bases). This CDR3 has 14 residues. V lost 5 bases, J lost 1 base, and 11 bases lay in between. The germline gives CDR1 PRHDT, CDR2 FYEKMQ (reference sequence). CDR3 sequence reads: CASSPLDTNTEAFF. The CDR3 coding sequence is TGTGCCAGCAGCCCCCTGGACACGAACACTGAAGCTTTCTTT.

The V and J genes are TRBV30 and TRBJ1-1; perhaps TRBD1 as D (5 bases). Per germline, CDR1 GTSNPN and CDR2 SVGIG (reference sequence). V was pared by 4 bases and J by 0 bases, with 12 bases between. This CDR3 has 14 residues. CDR3 region: CAWNRRGMNTEAFF. Here the CDR3 DNA reads TGTGCCTGGAACCGCCGGGGGATGAACACTGAAGCTTTCTTT.

V gene TRBV5-4 combines with J gene TRBJ2-3, with TRBD2 as a possible D gene (5 bases). V lost 3 bases to trimming and J lost 0 bases, with 11 bases between them. The germline CDR1 and CDR2 sequences are SGHNT and YYREEE (reference sequence). The CDR3 has 15 residues. The CDR3 nucleotides are TGTGCCAGCAGCTCCGGACTCCCAAGCACAGATACGCAGTATTTT. It specifies CASSSGLPSTDTQYF. The full variable domain, rest sourced from reference TRBV5-4 and TRBJ2-3, is ETGVTQSPTHLIKTRGQQVTLRCSSQSGHNTVSWYQQALGQGPQFIFQYYREEENGRGNFPPRFSGLQFPNYSSELNVNALELDDSALYLCASSSGLPSTDTQYFGPGTRLTVL.

The chain links TRBV21-1 to TRBJ1-2; the table gives TRBD1 as D, unverified against the DNA. TRBV21-1 is marked as a pseudogene. This CDR3 has 18 residues. The CDR3 nucleotides are TGTGCCAGCAGCAAACTTAGGGGCCACGGTACTCCTAACTATGGCTACACCTTC. Protein sequence: CASSKLRGHGTPNYGYTF.

The CDR3 loop is CASSGGGAGTGELFF. CDR3 DNA: TGTGCCAGCAGCGGCGGGGGGGCAGGCACCGGGGAGCTGTTTTTT. This sequence joins TRBV6-5 and TRBJ2-2, with 9 bases fitting TRBD2. The CDR3 length is 15 residues. The V and J ends lost 6 bases and 4 bases, in that order; junction bases with no gene match: 6. Germline V gene data show CDR1 as MNHEY and CDR2 as SVGAGI.

The chain has TRBV2 and TRBJ1-2, with no clear D. CDR1 SNHLY and CDR2 FYNNEI come from the germline V gene. V shed 11 bases and J shed 5 bases, with 12 bases lying between them. The CDR3 consists of 11 residues. The CDR3 here is CAGRHPYGYTF. The CDR3 region has the DNA TGTGCCGGCCGACACCCGTATGGCTACACCTTC. Combining the CDR3 with reference TRBV2 and TRBJ1-2 gives the whole variable domain EPEVTQTPSHQVTQMGQEVILRCVPISNHLYFYWYRQILGQKVEFLVSFYNNEISEKSEIFDDQFSVERPDGSNFTLKIRSTKLEDSAMYFCAGRHPYGYTFGSGTRLTVV.

This clone was seen a few times. This chain uses TRBV19 with TRBJ2-7; tentatively, D is TRBD2 (5 bases). V was pared by 6 bases and J by 0 bases, with 15 bases between. Germline assignment: CDR1 LNHDA and CDR2 SQIVND (reference sequence). This CDR3 has 15 residues. The chain's CDR3 is CASSRKREPSYEQYF. The CDR3 nucleotides are TGTGCCAGTAGCCGGAAGAGGGAGCCCTCCTACGAGCAGTACTTC. The whole variable domain, filled in from reference TRBV19 and TRBJ2-7, reads DGGITQSPKYLFRKEGQNVTLSCEQNLNHDAMYWYRQDPGQGLRLIYYSQIVNDFQKGDIAEGYSVSREKKESFPLTVTSAQKNPTAFYLCASSRKREPSYEQYFGPGTRLTVT.

The chain recombines TRBV7-8 with TRBJ1-1; D gene uncertain. With 5 bases removed from V and 9 bases from J, the gap between germline ends came to 13 bases. The length of the CDR3 is 12 residues. The germline V gene encodes CDR1 SGHVS and CDR2 FQNEAQ. The DNA of the CDR3 is TGTGCCAGCAGCACCCTCCCGGGGAAAGCTTTCTTT. Encoded protein: CASSTLPGKAFF.